These T cell receptor beta chains were read from a single sample in a study of blood T cell repertoires in COVID-19. The repertoire was sequenced with immunoSEQ multiplex PCR; TCRdb's copy has only in-frame clones and lacks some. The table has hundreds of thousands of clones, approximately 83% seen once. The specimen sequenced was peripheral blood. Receptors originate from a man between 35 and 55 years old with acute or convalescent COVID-19. Both conserved end residues are part of each CDR3. D genes are given only for firm matches. Where a row states a size, it is once, few, many or the class of an expanded clone; other rows omit it.

size: -
J: TRBJ2-3
D: TRBD2
V: TRBV6-4
DNA: TGTGCCAGCAGTGCGGCGGGAGGGCCAGGATATACGCAGTATTTT
CDR3: CASSAAGGPGYTQYF

size: -
J: TRBJ1-2
D: -
V: TRBV7-3
DNA: TGTGCCAGCAGCTTAGAGGGCTTAGGCTATGGCTACACCTTC
CDR3: CASSLEGLGYGYTF

size: -
J: TRBJ2-3
D: -
V: TRBV5-1
DNA: TGCGCCAGCAGCTTGGAGTCAGGGGCAGATACGCAGTATTTT
CDR3: CASSLESGADTQYF

size: -
J: TRBJ2-1
D: -
V: TRBV3-1/TRBV3-2
DNA: TGTGCCAGCAGCATACAGTATGAGCAGTTCTTC
CDR3: CASSIQYEQFF

size: -
J: TRBJ2-3
D: TRBD2
V: TRBV5-1
DNA: TGCGCCAGCTCCGGGACTAGCGGGAGTCCTACGCAGTATTTT
CDR3: CASSGTSGSPTQYF

size: -
J: TRBJ2-2
D: -
V: TRBV7-2
DNA: TGTGCCAGCAGCTTGGGCAGGGCGAACACCGGGGAGCTGTTTTTT
CDR3: CASSLGRANTGELFF

size: -
J: TRBJ1-1
D: -
V: TRBV11-2
DNA: TGTGCCAGCAGCTTTATCCCCACAGGGAACACTGAAGCTTTCTTT
CDR3: CASSFIPTGNTEAFF

size: -
J: TRBJ2-7
D: -
V: TRBV28
DNA: TGTGCCAGCAGCCTGGAGGACCGAAACGAGCAGTACTTC
CDR3: CASSLEDRNEQYF

size: -
J: TRBJ2-7
D: -
V: TRBV7-2
DNA: TGTGCCAGCAGCCCATTGGGGGGAGAATCGGCCGAGCAGTACTTC
CDR3: CASSPLGGESAEQYF

size: -
J: TRBJ2-4
D: -
V: TRBV30
DNA: TGTGCCTGGAGTGTTCTACAGGAGGGAAACATTCAGTACTTC
CDR3: CAWSVLQEGNIQYF

size: few
J: TRBJ2-2
D: -
V: TRBV4-1
DNA: TGCGCCAGCAGCATCGGGGTTTGGTCCGGGGAGCTGTTTTTT
CDR3: CASSIGVWSGELFF

size: -
J: TRBJ2-3
D: -
V: TRBV5-4
DNA: TGTGCCAGCAGCTTGGCCACTCTCACAGATACGCAGTATTTT
CDR3: CASSLATLTDTQYF

size: once
J: TRBJ1-1
D: -
V: TRBV3-1/TRBV3-2
DNA: TGTGCCAGCAGCCCCACGGTACAGGTGAGGTTCGGTTTCTTT
CDR3: CASSPTVQVRFGFF